This T cell receptor (beta chain) emerged from a study of technical replicates of blood from a handful of donors. CDR1 is MNHEY, CDR2 SMNVEV, per germline (reference sequence). CDR3 length: 15 amino acids. The trim removed 8 bases at V and 4 bases at J, leaving 14 bases unmatched. This table comes from immunoSEQ multiplex PCR, and its TCRdb copy is limited to in-frame clones, with some not included. The data show some 71,000 clones, 95% to 97% seen once. The receptor comes from a human donor in good health. The genes are TRBV27 and TRBJ2-7; 7 nucleotides agree with TRBD1. Material: T cells isolated from PBMCs. In nucleotides, the CDR3 is TGTGCCAGCCGATTGCTCAGGGGGAGACCTTACGAGCAGTACTTC. Its protein product is CASRLLRGRPYEQYF.